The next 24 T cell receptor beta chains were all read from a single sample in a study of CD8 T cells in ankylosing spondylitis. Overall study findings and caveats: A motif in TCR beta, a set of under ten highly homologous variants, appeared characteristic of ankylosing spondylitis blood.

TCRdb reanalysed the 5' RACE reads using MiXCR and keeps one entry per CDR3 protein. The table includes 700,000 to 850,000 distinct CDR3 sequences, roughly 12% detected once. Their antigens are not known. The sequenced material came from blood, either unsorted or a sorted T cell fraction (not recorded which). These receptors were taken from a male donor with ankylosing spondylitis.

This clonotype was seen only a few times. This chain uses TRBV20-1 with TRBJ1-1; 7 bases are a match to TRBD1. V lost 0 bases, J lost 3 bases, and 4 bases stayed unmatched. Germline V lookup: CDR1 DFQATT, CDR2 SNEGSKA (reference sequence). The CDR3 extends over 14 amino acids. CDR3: CSARDARGDTEAFF. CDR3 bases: TGCAGTGCTAGAGATGCCAGGGGGGACACTGAAGCTTTCTTT.

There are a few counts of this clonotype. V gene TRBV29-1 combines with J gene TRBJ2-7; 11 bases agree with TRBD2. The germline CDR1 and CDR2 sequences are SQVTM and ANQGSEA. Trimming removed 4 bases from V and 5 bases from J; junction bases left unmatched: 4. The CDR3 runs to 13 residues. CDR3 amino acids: CSVVSGRGDEQYF. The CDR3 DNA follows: TGCAGCGTTGTTAGCGGGAGGGGGGACGAGCAGTACTTC.

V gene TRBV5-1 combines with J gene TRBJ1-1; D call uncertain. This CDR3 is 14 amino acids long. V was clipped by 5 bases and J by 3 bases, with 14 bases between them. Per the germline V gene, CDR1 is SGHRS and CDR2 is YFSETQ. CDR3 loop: CASRRMGMDTEAFF. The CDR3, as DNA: TGCGCCAGCAGAAGAATGGGGATGGACACTGAAGCTTTCTTT.

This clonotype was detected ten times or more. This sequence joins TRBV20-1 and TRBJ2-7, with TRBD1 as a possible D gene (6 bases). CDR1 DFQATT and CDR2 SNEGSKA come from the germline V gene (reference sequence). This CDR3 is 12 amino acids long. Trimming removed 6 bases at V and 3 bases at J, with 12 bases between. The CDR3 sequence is CSARKDSYEQYF. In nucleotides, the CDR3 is TGCAGTGCCCGTAAGGACAGCTACGAGCAGTACTTC.

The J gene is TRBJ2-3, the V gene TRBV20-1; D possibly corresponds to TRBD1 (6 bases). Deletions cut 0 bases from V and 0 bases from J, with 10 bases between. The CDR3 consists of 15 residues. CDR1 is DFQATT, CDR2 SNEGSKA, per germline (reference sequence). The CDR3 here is CSARDSQGSTDTQYF. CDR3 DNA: TGCAGTGCTAGAGATTCACAGGGCAGCACAGATACGCAGTATTTT.

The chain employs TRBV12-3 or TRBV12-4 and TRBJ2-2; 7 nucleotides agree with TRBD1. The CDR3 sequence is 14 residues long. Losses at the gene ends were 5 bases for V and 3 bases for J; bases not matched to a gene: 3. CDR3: CASSIRGYTGELFF. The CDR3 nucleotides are TGTGCCAGCAGTATCAGGGGGTACACCGGGGAGCTGTTTTTT.

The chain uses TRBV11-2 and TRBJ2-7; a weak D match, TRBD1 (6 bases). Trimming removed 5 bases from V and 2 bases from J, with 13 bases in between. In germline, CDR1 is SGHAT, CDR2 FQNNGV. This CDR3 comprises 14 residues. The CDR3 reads CASSTGMLTYEQYF. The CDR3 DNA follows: TGTGCCAGCAGCACAGGGATGCTAACCTACGAGCAGTACTTC.

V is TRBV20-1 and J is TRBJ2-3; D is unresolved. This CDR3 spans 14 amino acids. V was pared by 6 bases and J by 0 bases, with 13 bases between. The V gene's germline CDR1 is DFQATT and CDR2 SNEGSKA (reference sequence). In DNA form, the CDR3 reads TGCAGTGCCAGGAGTAAGTCTAGCACAGATACGCAGTATTTT. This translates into CSARSKSSTDTQYF.

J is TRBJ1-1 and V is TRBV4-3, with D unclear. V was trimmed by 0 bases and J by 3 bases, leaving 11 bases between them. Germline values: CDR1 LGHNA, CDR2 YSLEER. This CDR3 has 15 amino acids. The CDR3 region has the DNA TGCGCCAGCAGCCAAGAAAGGGTGGTGGACACTGAAGCTTTCTTT. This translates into CASSQERVVDTEAFF.

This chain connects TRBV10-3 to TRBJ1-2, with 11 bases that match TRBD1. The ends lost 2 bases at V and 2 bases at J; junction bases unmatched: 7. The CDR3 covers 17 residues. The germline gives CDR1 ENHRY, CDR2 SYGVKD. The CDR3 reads CAISEGTGGGVNYGYTF. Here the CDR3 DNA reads TGTGCCATCAGTGAGGGGACAGGGGGGGGCGTCAACTATGGCTACACCTTC.

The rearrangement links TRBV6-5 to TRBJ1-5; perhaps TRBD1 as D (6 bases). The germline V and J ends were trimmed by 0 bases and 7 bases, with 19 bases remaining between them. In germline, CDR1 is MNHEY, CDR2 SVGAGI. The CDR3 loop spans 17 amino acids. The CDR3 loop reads CASSYSSVGGAGQPQHF. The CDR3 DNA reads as TGTGCCAGCAGTTACTCGTCCGTCGGGGGGGCCGGGCAGCCCCAGCATTTT.

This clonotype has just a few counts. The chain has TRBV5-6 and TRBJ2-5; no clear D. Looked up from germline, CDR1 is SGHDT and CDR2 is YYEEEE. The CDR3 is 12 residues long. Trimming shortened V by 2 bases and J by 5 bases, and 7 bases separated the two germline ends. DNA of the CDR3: TGTGCCAGCAGCTTCGGGCCGGAGACCCAGTACTTC. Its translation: CASSFGPETQYF.

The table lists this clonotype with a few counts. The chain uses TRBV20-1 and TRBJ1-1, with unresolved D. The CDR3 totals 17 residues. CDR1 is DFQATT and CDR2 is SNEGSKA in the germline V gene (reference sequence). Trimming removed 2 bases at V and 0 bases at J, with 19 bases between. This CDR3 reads CSARTRYMGFMNTEAFF. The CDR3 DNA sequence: TGCAGTGCTAGAACCCGCTACATGGGGTTTATGAACACTGAAGCTTTCTTT.

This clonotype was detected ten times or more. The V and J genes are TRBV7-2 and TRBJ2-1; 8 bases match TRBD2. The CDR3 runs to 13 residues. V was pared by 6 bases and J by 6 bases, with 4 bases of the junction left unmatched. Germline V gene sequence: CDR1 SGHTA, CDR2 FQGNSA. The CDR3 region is CASRAGGGNEQFF. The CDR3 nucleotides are TGTGCCAGCAGGGCCGGGGGGGGCAATGAGCAGTTCTTC.

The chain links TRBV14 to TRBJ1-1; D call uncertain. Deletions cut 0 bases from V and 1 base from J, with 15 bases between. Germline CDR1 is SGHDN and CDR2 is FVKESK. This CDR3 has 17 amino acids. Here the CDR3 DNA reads TGTGCCAGCAGCCAAGAAATGGCAGGAGTCCGGAACACTGAAGCTTTCTTT. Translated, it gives CASSQEMAGVRNTEAFF.

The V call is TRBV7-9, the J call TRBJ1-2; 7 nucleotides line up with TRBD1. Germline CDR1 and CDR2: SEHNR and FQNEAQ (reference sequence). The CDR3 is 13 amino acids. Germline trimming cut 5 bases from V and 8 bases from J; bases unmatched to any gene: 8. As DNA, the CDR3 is TGTGCCAGCAGCGCGACAGGGATTGGGGGCTACACCTTC. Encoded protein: CASSATGIGGYTF.

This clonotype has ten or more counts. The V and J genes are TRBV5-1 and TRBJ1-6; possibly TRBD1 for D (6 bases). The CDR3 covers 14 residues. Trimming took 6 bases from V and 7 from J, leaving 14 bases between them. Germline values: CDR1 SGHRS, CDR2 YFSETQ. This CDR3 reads CASKSTGNNSPLHF. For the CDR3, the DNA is TGCGCCAGCAAAAGTACAGGGAACAATTCACCCCTCCACTTT.

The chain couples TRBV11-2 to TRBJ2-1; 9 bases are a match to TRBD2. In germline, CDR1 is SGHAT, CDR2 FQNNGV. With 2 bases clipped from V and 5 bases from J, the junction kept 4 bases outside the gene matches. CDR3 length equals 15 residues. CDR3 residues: CASSLLAGRHNEQFF. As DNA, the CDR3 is TGTGCCAGCAGCTTACTAGCGGGGCGCCACAATGAGCAGTTCTTC.

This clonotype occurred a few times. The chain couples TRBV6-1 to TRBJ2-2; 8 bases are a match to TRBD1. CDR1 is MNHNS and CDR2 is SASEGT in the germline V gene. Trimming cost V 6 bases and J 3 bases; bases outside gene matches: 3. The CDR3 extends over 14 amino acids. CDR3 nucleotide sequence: TGTGCCAGCAGGCAACAGGGGGACACCGGGGAGCTGTTTTTT. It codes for CASRQQGDTGELFF.

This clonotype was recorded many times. The CDR3 DNA follows: TGCGCCAGCAGCCACCCTGACAGGGGCTCGGGGGAGCTGTTTTTT. Translation gives CASSHPDRGSGELFF. The gene calls are TRBV4-3 and TRBJ2-2; 8 bases line up with TRBD1. The V segment lost 3 bases and the J segment 8 bases; nucleotides outside the gene matches: 8. Germline V gene sequence: CDR1 LGHNA, CDR2 YSLEER. This CDR3 has 15 residues.

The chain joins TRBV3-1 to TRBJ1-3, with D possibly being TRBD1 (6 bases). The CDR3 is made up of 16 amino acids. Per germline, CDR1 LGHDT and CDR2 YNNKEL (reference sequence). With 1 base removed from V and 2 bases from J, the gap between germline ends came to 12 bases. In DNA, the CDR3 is TGTGCCAGCAGCCAAGGTTCAGGGGCGGCTGGAAACACCATATATTTT. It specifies CASSQGSGAAGNTIYF.

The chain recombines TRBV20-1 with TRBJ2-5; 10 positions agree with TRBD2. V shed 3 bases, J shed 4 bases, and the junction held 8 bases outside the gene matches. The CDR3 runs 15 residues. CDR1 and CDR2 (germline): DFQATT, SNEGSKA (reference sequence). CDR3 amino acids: CSARPLAGERETQYF. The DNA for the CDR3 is TGCAGTGCTAGGCCCCTAGCGGGAGAAAGAGAGACCCAGTACTTC.

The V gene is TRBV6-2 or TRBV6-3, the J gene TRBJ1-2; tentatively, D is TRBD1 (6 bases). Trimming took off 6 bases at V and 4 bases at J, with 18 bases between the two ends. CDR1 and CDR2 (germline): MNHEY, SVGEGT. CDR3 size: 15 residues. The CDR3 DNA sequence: TGTGCCAGCAGCTACGACAGGTCCCCGCTCTATGGCTACACCTTC. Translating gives CASSYDRSPLYGYTF.

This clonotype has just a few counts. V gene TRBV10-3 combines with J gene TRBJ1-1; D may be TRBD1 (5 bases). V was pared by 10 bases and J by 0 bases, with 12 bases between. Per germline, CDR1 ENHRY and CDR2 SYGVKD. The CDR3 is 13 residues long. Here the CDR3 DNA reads TGTGCCACCCAACAGGTCATGAACACTGAAGCTTTCTTT. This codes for CATQQVMNTEAFF.